The 27 T cell receptor beta chains listed next were all sequenced from one sample in a study of blood T cell repertoires in COVID-19. The method was immunoSEQ multiplex PCR; TCRdb's version includes in-frame clones alone and lacks a portion of them. The profile shows hundreds of thousands of clones, about nine tenths of them singletons. The specimen sequenced was PBMCs or T cells enriched from blood (not recorded which). The source of these receptors is a man in his forties who had recovered from COVID-19.

The V gene is TRBV2, the J gene TRBJ2-7, with 8 bases aligning to TRBD1. V gave up 7 bases and J gave up 5 bases; unmatched junction bases: 16. The CDR3 is 16 residues long. CDR1 and CDR2 from the germline V gene are SNHLY and FYNNEI. The CDR3 region is CASTLAPGTGDHEQYF. The DNA of the CDR3 is TGTGCCAGCACCCTTGCCCCTGGGACAGGAGACCACGAGCAGTACTTC.

The chain uses TRBV11-1 and TRBJ1-1, with D possibly being TRBD1 (6 bases). Trimming pared 2 bases from V and 0 bases from J, leaving 13 bases between. The CDR3 runs 16 residues. The germline V gene encodes CDR1 SGHAT and CDR2 FQDESV (reference sequence). This chain's CDR3 is CASSLLGGHMNTEAFF. CDR3 bases: TGTGCCAGCAGCTTACTAGGGGGACACATGAACACTGAAGCTTTCTTT.

The V and J genes are TRBV5-1 and TRBJ2-5, with 7 bases lining up with TRBD1. There are 14 residues in the CDR3. The junction had 6 bases not matched to a gene; V was cut back by 2 bases and J by 5 bases. The germline CDR1 and CDR2 sequences are SGHRS and YFSETQ. The DNA of the CDR3 is TGCGCCAGCAGCTTTTCACAGGGGTGGGAGACCCAGTACTTC. It yields the protein CASSFSQGWETQYF.

The V and J genes are TRBV19 and TRBJ2-7; 12 bases are shared with TRBD1. Unmatched junction bases numbered 5, after V lost 5 bases and J lost 3 bases. The germline V gene encodes CDR1 LNHDA and CDR2 SQIVND (reference sequence). This CDR3 is built from 15 residues. Written as DNA, the CDR3 is TGTGCCAGTAGTTCGGGACAGGGGGCGATCTACGAGCAGTACTTC. Its protein product is CASSSGQGAIYEQYF.

The chain couples TRBV7-2 to TRBJ2-7, with D possibly being TRBD1 (9 bases). The CDR3 loop spans 17 amino acids. V lost 3 bases and J 5 bases, leaving 23 bases between the germline ends. Looked up from germline, CDR1 is SGHTA and CDR2 is FQGNSA. The CDR3 is CASSLPVAGQGGDEQYF. For the CDR3, the DNA is TGTGCCAGCAGCTTGCCCGTAGCGGGACAGGGAGGGGACGAGCAGTACTTC.

This clone was seen a handful of times. The chain uses TRBV10-2 and TRBJ1-5; TRBD1 agrees at 7 bases. Germline trimming cut 3 bases from V and 4 bases from J; bases unmatched to any gene: 9. Germline V lookup: CDR1 WSHSY, CDR2 SAAADI. This CDR3 region has 16 residues. CDR3 amino acids: CASSEGTASRNQPQHF. In DNA form, the CDR3 reads TGCGCCAGCAGTGAAGGGACAGCAAGCAGAAATCAGCCCCAGCATTTT.

This rearrangement joins TRBV5-8 to TRBJ2-6, with 9 bases aligning to TRBD1. J gave up 3 bases and V 0 bases, and 4 bases lay outside the gene matches. Germline-derived CDR1 and CDR2 are SGHTS and YDEGEE. CDR3 size: 17 residues. The CDR3 DNA reads as TGTGCCAGCAGCTTGGGGAGGACAGGGGTTGGGGCCAACGTCCTGACTTTC. It encodes CASSLGRTGVGANVLTF.

CDR3 region: CAWSVSEGSNTEAFF. The CDR3 DNA is TGTGCCTGGAGTGTAAGCGAGGGTTCGAACACTGAAGCTTTCTTT. This chain uses TRBV30 with TRBJ1-1; no reliable D call. Looked up from germline, CDR1 is GTSNPN and CDR2 is SVGIG (reference sequence). V shed 0 bases and J shed 1 base, with 12 bases lying between them. The CDR3 is made up of 15 amino acids.

V gene TRBV29-1 combines with J gene TRBJ2-7, with TRBD1 as a possible D gene (5 bases). This CDR3 is 13 amino acids long. V was trimmed by 4 bases and J by 0 bases, leaving 10 bases between them. Germline lookup yields CDR1 SQVTM and CDR2 ANQGSEA. The CDR3 reads CSVVQGSSYEQYF. CDR3 bases: TGCAGCGTTGTCCAGGGTAGCTCCTACGAGCAGTACTTC.

The chain uses TRBV7-6 and TRBJ1-5; D call uncertain. The germline gives CDR1 SGHVS, CDR2 FNYEAQ. The V end lost 1 base, the J end lost 2 bases, and 6 bases lay between the germline ends. The CDR3 contains 14 residues. The CDR3 region has the DNA TGTGCCAGCAGCTTAGGGAGGGGCAATCAGCCCCAGCATTTT. Its protein is CASSLGRGNQPQHF.

Here the CDR3 reads CASRHLRNTGQGALNTEAFF. The CDR3 DNA reads as TGCGCCAGCAGACACCTTAGAAATACGGGACAGGGGGCTTTGAACACTGAAGCTTTCTTT. The chain carries TRBV23-1 and TRBJ1-1, with 12 bases that match TRBD1. TRBV23-1 is treated as an ORF (open reading frame) with a function not yet certain. Unmatched junction bases numbered 17, after V lost 6 bases and J lost 0 bases. This CDR3 contains 20 residues.

The V and J genes are TRBV30 and TRBJ2-3, with TRBD2 matching 14 bases. This CDR3 spans 14 amino acids. Germline CDR1 and CDR2: GTSNPN and SVGIG (reference sequence). V lost 7 bases, J lost 2 bases, and 2 bases stayed unmatched. CDR3 DNA sequence: TGTGCCTTGACTAGCGGGGGGGCCACAGATACGCAGTATTTT. It yields the protein CALTSGGATDTQYF.

This clone was seen a single time. The V gene is TRBV10-3, the J gene TRBJ2-2; 9 nucleotides agree with TRBD1. CDR3 length equals 16 residues. CDR1 and CDR2 from the germline V gene are ENHRY and SYGVKD. V lost 4 bases, J lost 4 bases, and 7 bases stayed unmatched. CDR3 protein: CAISAEQGAATGELFF. The CDR3 DNA follows: TGTGCCATCAGTGCCGAACAGGGGGCAGCCACCGGGGAGCTGTTTTTT.

This clone was picked up a small number of times. CDR3: CASSEWYGQVLTF. CDR3 nucleotides: TGTGCCAGCAGTGAATGGTATGGTCAGGTCCTGACTTTC. This chain joins TRBV6-1 and TRBJ2-6; D is undetermined. The CDR3 length is 13 residues. Trimming took 2 bases from V and 13 from J, leaving 12 bases between them. Germline V gives CDR1 MNHNS, CDR2 SASEGT.

The rearrangement links TRBV30 to TRBJ2-7; 10 bases line up with TRBD2. CDR1 and CDR2 (germline): GTSNPN, SVGIG (reference sequence). This CDR3 spans 13 amino acids. J gave up 1 base and V 4 bases, and 1 base lay outside the gene matches. The CDR3: CAWTSGSSYEQYF. As DNA, the CDR3 is TGTGCCTGGACTAGCGGGAGTTCCTACGAGCAGTACTTC.

Points on this clone: Mismatch with germline at one junction end may stem from a read error. Additional DNA sequences in this sample encode the identical CDR3. This chain joins TRBV9 and TRBJ1-1, with D perhaps matching TRBD1 (6 bases). Looked up from germline, CDR1 is SGDLS and CDR2 is YYNGEE. The CDR3 contains 13 residues. DNA of the CDR3: TGTGCCAGCAGCGTAGCTGGGGACACCGAAGCTTTCTTT. As protein: CASSVAGDTEAFF.

This clone occurred many times. The chain recombines TRBV11-2 with TRBJ2-7, with D possibly matching TRBD2 (6 bases). The germline V gene encodes CDR1 SGHAT and CDR2 FQNNGV. The CDR3 is made up of 12 amino acids. V was pared by 4 bases and J by 6 bases, with 10 bases between. CDR3 region: CASSSSGSEQYF. CDR3 coding DNA: TGTGCCAGCAGCTCCTCCGGGAGCGAGCAGTACTTC.

The gene calls are TRBV18 and TRBJ2-6, with 7 nucleotides matching TRBD1. This CDR3 has 18 residues. The V segment lost 3 bases and the J segment 0 bases; nucleotides outside the gene matches: 8. The V gene's germline CDR1 is KGHSH and CDR2 LQKENI. The CDR3 region has the DNA TGTGCCAGCTCACCTCGACAGGGAAAAAGCTCTGGGGCCAACGTCCTGACTTTC. Translating it yields CASSPRQGKSSGANVLTF.

V gene TRBV12-3 or TRBV12-4 combines with J gene TRBJ1-2; maybe TRBD1 (5 bases). The CDR3 runs 13 residues. Trimming left V 6 bases short and J 8 bases short, with 16 bases between. In nucleotides, the CDR3 is TGTGCCAGCAGCTCGTACCAGGGAGGAGGCTACACCTTC. This sequence encodes CASSSYQGGGYTF.

This chain joins TRBV27 and TRBJ2-1, with TRBD2 matching over 11 bases. Germline assignment: CDR1 MNHEY and CDR2 SMNVEV (reference sequence). V gave up 6 bases and J gave up 0 bases; unmatched junction bases: 1. This CDR3 is built from 15 residues. DNA for the CDR3: TGTGCCAGCAGGACTAGCGGGAACTCCTACAATGAGCAGTTCTTC. Translated: CASRTSGNSYNEQFF.

The chain joins TRBV15 to TRBJ2-1, with 9 positions matching TRBD2. V shed 0 bases, J shed 9 bases, and the junction held 9 bases outside the gene matches. The CDR3 spans 16 residues. In germline, CDR1 is LNHNV, CDR2 YYDKDF (reference sequence). The DNA for the CDR3 is TGTGCCACCAGCAGAGATAAGGGACTAGCATTAACTGAGCAGTTCTTC. Protein product: CATSRDKGLALTEQFF.

The chain joins TRBV4-1 to TRBJ1-1; tentative D call: TRBD1 (6 bases). Trimming left V 1 base short and J 0 bases short, with 18 bases between. This CDR3 is 18 amino acids long. Germline V gene lookup returns CDR1 MGHRA and CDR2 YSYEKL. The chain's CDR3 is CASSQAFGGPLMNTEAFF. The CDR3, as DNA: TGCGCCAGCAGCCAAGCATTCGGGGGGCCTCTAATGAACACTGAAGCTTTCTTT.

The chain links TRBV4-1 to TRBJ1-4; D may be TRBD1 (6 bases). There are 13 residues in the CDR3. V dropped 6 bases and J dropped 8 bases, with 13 bases sitting between them. Germline values: CDR1 MGHRA, CDR2 YSYEKL. The CDR3 spells CASSRQGNEKLFF. The CDR3 bases are TGCGCCAGCAGTCGTCAGGGGAACGAAAAACTGTTTTTT.

A remark on this clone: The same CDR3 arises from other DNA sequences in this sample as well. The rearrangement links TRBV6-5 to TRBJ1-5, with D perhaps matching TRBD1 (5 bases). V was trimmed by 5 bases and J by 2 bases, leaving 7 bases between them. The CDR3 has 13 amino acids. Per germline, CDR1 MNHEY and CDR2 SVGAGI. The CDR3 here is CASSRGRNQPQHF. CDR3 nucleotides: TGTGCCAGCAGTAGGGGCCGCAATCAGCCCCAGCATTTT.

Of note for this clone: Other DNA sequences of this sample code for an identical CDR3. V usage is TRBV5-8 and J usage is TRBJ1-5, with D perhaps TRBD1 (6 bases). The CDR3 totals 12 residues. V lost 2 bases to trimming and J lost 6 bases, with 6 bases between them. Germline loops: CDR1 SGHTS, CDR2 YDEGEE. The CDR3 DNA is TGTGCCAGCAGCTTCAGGGGTCAGCCCCAGCATTTT. This sequence encodes CASSFRGQPQHF.

The chain carries TRBV6-4 and TRBJ2-5, with 9 bases aligning to TRBD1. Trimming took 4 bases from V and 4 from J; bases not matched to a gene: 7. This CDR3 spans 15 amino acids. CDR1 is MRHNA, CDR2 SNTAGT, per germline. CDR3 bases: TGTGCCAGCAGTGCTACAGGGGGCTTCGGAGAGACCCAGTACTTC. It is translated as CASSATGGFGETQYF.

The chain links TRBV18 to TRBJ1-4; unclear D gene. V lost 4 bases and J 6 bases, leaving 15 bases between the germline ends. This CDR3 is 15 amino acids long. Germline V gene lookup returns CDR1 KGHSH and CDR2 LQKENI. The CDR3 DNA reads as TGTGCCAGCTCACGGGAATTGGGAGAACATGAAAAACTGTTTTTT. Translated: CASSRELGEHEKLFF.